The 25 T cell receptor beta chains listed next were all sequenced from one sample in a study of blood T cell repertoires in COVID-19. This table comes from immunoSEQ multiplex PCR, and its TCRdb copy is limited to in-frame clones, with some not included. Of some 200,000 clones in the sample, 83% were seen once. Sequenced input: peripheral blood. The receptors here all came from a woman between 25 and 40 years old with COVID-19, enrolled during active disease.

The CDR3 reads CASTQGEVDTQYF. CDR3 coding DNA: TGTGCCAGCACCCAAGGGGAGGTGGATACGCAGTATTTT. The genes are TRBV6-6 and TRBJ2-3, with D perhaps TRBD2 (6 bases). Looked up from germline, CDR1 is MNHNY and CDR2 is SVGAGI (reference sequence). V was pared by 7 bases and J by 6 bases, with 14 bases between. This CDR3 spans 13 amino acids.

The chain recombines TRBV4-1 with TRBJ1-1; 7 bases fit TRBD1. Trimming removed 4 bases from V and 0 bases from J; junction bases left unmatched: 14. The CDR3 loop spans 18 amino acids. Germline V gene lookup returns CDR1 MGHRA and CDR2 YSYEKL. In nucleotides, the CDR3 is TGCGCCAGCAGCCTCACTTCTGGGGCAGGGGGTTTGAACACTGAAGCTTTCTTT. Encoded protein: CASSLTSGAGGLNTEAFF.

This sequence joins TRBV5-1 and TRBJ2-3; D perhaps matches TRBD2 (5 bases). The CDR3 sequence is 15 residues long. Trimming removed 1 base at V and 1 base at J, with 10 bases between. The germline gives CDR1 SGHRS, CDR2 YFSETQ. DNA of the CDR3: TGCGCCAGCAGCTTGCGCGGGCTAGGCACAGATACGCAGTATTTT. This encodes CASSLRGLGTDTQYF.

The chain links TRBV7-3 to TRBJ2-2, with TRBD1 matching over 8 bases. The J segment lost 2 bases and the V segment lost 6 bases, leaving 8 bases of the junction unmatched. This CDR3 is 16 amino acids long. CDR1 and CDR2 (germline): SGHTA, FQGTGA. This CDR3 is CASSWTGPQNTGELFF. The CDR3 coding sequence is TGTGCCAGCAGTTGGACAGGGCCCCAAAACACCGGGGAGCTGTTTTTT.

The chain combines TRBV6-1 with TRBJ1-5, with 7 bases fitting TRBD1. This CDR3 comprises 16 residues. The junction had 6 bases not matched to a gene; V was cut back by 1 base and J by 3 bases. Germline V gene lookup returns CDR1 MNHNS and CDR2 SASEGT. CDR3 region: CASSEGTGRNNQPQHF. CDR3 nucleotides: TGTGCCAGCAGTGAAGGGACAGGTCGGAACAATCAGCCCCAGCATTTT.

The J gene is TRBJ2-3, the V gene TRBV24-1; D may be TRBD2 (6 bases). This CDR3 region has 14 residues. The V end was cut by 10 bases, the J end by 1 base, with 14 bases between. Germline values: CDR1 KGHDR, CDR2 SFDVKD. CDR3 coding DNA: TGTGCCACTGCCGGAGGGAGTCGCACAGATACGCAGTATTTT. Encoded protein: CATAGGSRTDTQYF.

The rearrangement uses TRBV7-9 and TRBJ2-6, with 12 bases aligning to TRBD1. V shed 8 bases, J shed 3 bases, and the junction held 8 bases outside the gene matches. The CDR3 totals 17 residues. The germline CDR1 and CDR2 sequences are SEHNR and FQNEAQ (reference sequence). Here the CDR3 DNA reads TGTGCCAGCGGCGGGGGACAGGGGGCGCGTGGGGCCAACGTCCTGACTTTC. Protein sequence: CASGGGQGARGANVLTF.

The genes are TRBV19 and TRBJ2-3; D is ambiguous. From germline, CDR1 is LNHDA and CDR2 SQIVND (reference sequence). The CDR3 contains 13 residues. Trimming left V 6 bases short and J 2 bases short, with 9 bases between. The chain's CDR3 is CASRHQNTDTQYF. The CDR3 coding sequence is TGTGCCAGTAGACACCAAAACACAGATACGCAGTATTTT.

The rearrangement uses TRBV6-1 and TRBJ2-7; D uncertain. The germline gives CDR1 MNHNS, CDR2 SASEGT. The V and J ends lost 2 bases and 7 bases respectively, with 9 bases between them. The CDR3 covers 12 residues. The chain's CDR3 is CASSERTTEQYF. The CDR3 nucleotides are TGTGCCAGCAGTGAAAGAACAACAGAGCAGTACTTC.

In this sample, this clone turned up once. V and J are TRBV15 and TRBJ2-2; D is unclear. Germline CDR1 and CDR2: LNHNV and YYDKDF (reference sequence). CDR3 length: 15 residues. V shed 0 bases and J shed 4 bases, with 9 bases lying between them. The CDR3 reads CATSRDSGSTGELFF. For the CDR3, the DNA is TGTGCCACCAGCAGAGATTCGGGTAGCACCGGGGAGCTGTTTTTT.

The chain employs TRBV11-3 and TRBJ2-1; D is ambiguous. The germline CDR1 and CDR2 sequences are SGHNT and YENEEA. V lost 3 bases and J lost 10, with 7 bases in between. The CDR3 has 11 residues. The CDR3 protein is CASSLGEEQFF. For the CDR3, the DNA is TGTGCCAGCAGCTTGGGCGAAGAGCAGTTCTTC.

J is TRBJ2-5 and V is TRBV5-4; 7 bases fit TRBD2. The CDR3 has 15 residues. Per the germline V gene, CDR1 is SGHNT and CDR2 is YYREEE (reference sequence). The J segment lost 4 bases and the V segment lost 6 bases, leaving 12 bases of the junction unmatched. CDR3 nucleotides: TGTGCCAGCAACCACGAGGGAGGGAAGGTAGAGACCCAGTACTTC. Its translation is CASNHEGGKVETQYF.

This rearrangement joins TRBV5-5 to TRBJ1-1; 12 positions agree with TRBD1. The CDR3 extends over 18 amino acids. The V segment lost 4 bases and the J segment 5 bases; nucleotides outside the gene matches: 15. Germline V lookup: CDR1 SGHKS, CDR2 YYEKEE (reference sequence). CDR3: CASSQGTGGLRGGTEAFF. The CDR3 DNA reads TGTGCCAGCAGCCAAGGGACAGGGGGCCTCAGAGGAGGGACTGAAGCTTTCTTT. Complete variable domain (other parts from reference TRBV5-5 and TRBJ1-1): DAGVTQSPTHLIKTRGQQVTLRCSPISGHKSVSWYQQVLGQGPQFIFQYYEKEERGRGNFPDRFSARQFPNYSSELNVNALLLGDSALYLCASSQGTGGLRGGTEAFFGQGTRLTVV.

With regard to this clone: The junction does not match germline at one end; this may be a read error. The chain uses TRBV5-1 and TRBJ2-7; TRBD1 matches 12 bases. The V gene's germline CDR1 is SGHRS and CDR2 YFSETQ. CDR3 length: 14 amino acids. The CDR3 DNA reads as TGCGCCAGCAGTTTGGGACAGGGGGCCGACGAGCAGTACTTC. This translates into CASSLGQGADEQYF.

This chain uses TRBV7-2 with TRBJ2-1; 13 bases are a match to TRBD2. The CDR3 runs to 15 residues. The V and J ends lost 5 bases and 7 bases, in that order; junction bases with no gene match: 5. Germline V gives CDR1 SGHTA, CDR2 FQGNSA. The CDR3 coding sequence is TGTGCCAGCAGCCAGCGACTAGCGGGGGGTAATGAGCAGTTCTTC. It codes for CASSQRLAGGNEQFF.

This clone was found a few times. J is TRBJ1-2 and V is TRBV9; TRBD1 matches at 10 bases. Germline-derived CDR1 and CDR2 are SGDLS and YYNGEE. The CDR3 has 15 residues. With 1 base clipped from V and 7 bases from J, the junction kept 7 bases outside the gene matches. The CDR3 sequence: CASSVLETGGLGYTF. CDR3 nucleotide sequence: TGTGCCAGCAGCGTATTGGAGACAGGGGGCCTTGGCTACACCTTC.

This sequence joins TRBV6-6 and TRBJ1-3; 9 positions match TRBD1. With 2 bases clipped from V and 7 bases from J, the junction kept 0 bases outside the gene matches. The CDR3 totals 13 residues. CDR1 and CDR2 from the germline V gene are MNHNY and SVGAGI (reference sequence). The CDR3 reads CASSYDRGNTIYF. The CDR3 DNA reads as TGTGCCAGCAGTTACGACAGGGGGAACACCATATATTTT.

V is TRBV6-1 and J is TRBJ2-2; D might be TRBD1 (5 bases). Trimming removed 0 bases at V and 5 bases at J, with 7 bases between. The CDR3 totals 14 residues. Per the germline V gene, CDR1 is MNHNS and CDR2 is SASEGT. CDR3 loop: CASSEAGRTGELFF. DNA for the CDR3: TGTGCCAGCAGTGAAGCGGGGCGAACCGGGGAGCTGTTTTTT.

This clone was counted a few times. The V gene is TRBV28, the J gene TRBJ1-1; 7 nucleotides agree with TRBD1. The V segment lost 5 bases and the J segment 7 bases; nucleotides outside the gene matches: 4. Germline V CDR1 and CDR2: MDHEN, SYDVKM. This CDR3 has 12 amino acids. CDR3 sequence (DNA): TGTGCCAGCAGTGACAGGGAATTTGAAGCTTTCTTT. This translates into CASSDREFEAFF.

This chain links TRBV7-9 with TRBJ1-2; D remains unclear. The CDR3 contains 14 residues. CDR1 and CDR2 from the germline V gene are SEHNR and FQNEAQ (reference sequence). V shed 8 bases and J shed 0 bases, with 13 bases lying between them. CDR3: CASSPSEANYGYTF. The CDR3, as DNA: TGTGCCAGCTCGCCGAGCGAAGCTAACTATGGCTACACCTTC. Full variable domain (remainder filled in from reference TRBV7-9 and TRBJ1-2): DTGVSQNPRHKITKRGQNVTFRCDPISEHNRLYWYRQTLGQGPEFLTYFQNEAQLEKSRLLSDRFSAERPKGSFSTLEIQRTEQGDSAMYLCASSPSEANYGYTFGSGTRLTVV.

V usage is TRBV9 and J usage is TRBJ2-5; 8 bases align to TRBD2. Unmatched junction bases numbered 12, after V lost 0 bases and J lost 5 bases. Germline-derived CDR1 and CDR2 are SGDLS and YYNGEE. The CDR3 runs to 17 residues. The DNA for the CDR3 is TGTGCCAGCAGCGTAGGGAAGAGCGGGGGTAGGGGGGAGACCCAGTACTTC. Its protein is CASSVGKSGGRGETQYF.

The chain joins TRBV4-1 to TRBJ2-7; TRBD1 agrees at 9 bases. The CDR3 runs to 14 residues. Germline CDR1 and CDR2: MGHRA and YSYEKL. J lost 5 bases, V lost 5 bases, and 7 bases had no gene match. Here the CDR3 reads CASSKQGANDEQYF. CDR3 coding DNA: TGCGCCAGCAGCAAACAGGGGGCTAACGACGAGCAGTACTTC.

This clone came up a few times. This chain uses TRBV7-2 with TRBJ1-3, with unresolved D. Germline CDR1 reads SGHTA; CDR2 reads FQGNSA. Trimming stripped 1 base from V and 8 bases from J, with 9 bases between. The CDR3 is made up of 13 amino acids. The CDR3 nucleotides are TGTGCCAGCAGCTTAGAGCCCGAGGACACCATATATTTT. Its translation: CASSLEPEDTIYF.

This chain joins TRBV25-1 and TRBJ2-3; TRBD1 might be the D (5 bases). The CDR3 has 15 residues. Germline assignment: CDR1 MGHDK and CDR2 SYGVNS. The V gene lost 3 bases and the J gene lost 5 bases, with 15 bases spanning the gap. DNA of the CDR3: TGTGCCAGCAGTGATTCGGCAGGGTGGGGAGATACGCAGTATTTT. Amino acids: CASSDSAGWGDTQYF.

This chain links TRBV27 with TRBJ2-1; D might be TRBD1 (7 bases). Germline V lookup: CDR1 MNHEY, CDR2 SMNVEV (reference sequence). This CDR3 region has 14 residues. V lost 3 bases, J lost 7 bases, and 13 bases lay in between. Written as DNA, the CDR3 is TGTGCCAGCAGTTTGAAAGCAGGGGGGAATGAGCAGTTCTTC. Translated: CASSLKAGGNEQFF.